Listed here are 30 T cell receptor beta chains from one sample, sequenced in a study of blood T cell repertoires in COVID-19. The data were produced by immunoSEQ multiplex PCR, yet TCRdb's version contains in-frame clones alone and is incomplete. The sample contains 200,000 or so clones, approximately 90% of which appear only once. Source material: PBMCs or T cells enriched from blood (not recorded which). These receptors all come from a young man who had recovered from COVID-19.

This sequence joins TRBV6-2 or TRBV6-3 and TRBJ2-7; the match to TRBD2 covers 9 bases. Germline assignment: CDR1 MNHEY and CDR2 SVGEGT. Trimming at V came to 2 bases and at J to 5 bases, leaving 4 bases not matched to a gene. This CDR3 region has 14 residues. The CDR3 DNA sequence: TGTGCCAGCAGTTACGGCGGGAGGGGAGACGAGCAGTACTTC. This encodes CASSYGGRGDEQYF.

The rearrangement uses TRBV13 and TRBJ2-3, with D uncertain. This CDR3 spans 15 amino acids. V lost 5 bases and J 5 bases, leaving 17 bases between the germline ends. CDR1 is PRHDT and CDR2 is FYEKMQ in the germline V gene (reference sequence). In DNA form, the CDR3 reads TGTGCCAGCAGCCCCTATTTGGGCTCAGAAGATACGCAGTATTTT. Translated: CASSPYLGSEDTQYF.

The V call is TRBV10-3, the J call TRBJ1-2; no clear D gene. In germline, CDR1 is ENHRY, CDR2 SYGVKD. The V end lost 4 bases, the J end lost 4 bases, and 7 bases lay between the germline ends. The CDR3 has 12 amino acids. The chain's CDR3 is CAISGPGYGYTF. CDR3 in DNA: TGTGCCATCAGTGGCCCCGGCTATGGCTACACCTTC.

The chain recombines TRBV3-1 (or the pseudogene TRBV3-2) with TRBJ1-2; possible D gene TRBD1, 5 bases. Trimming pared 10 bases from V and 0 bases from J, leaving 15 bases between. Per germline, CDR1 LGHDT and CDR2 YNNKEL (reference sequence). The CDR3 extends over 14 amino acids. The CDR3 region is CAKTSRDTNYGYTF. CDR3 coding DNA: TGTGCCAAAACCAGCAGGGATACTAACTATGGCTACACCTTC.

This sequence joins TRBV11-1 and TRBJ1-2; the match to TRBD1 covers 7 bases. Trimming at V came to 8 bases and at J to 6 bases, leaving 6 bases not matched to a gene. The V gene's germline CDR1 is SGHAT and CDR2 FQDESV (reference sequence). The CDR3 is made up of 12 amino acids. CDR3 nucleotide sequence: TGTGCCAGCTCGACAGGGATTAATGGCTACACCTTC. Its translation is CASSTGINGYTF.

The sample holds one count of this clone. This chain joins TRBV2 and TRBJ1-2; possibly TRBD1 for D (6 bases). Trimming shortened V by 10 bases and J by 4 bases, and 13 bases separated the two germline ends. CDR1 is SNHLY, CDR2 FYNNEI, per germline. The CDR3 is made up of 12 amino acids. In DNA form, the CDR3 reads TGTGCCATCAATACAGGGTCCTATGGCTACACCTTC. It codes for CAINTGSYGYTF.

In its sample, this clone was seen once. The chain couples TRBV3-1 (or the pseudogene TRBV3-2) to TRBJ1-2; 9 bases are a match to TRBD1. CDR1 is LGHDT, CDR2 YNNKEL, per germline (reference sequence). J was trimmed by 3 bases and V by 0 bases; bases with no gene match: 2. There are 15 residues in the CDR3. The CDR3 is CASSQETGGDYGYTF. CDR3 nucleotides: TGTGCCAGCAGCCAAGAGACAGGGGGGGACTATGGCTACACCTTC.

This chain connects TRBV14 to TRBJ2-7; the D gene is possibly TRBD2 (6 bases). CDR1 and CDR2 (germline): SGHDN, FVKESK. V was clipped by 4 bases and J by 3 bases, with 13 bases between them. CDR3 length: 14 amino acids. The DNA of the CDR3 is TGTGCCAGCAGCCGCGCGGGACTTTTCTACGAGCAGTACTTC. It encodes CASSRAGLFYEQYF. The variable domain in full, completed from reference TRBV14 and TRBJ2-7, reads EAGVTQFPSHSVIEKGQTVTLRCDPISGHDNLYWYRRVMGKEIKFLLHFVKESKQDESGMPNNRFLAERTGGTYSTLKVQPAELEDSGVYFCASSRAGLFYEQYFGPGTRLTVT.

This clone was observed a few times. The CDR3 bases are TGCGCCAGCAGCTTTAATAATTCACCCCTCCACTTT. Amino acid sequence: CASSFNNSPLHF. The chain combines TRBV5-1 with TRBJ1-6; D remains unclear. Trimming took 2 bases from V and 5 from J, leaving 2 bases between them. Looked up from germline, CDR1 is SGHRS and CDR2 is YFSETQ. The CDR3 runs to 12 residues.

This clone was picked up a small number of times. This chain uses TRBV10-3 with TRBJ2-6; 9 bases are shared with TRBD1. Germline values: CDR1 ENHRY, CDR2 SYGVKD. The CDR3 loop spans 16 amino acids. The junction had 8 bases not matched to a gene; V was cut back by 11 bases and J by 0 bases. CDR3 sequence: CAVGQGRSSGANVLTF. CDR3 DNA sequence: TGTGCCGTCGGACAGGGGAGGAGCTCTGGGGCCAACGTCCTGACTTTC.

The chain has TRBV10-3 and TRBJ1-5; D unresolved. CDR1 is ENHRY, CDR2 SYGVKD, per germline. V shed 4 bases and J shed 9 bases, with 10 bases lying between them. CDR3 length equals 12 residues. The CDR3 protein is CAISVPEGPQHF. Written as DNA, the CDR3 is TGTGCCATCAGTGTTCCCGAGGGGCCCCAGCATTTT.

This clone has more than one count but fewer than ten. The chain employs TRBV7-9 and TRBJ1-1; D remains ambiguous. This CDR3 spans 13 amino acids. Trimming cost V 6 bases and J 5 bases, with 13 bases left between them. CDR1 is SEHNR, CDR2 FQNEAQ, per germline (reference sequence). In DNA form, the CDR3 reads TGTGCCAGCAGTCTGTTGATTCAGACTGAAGCTTTCTTT. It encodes CASSLLIQTEAFF. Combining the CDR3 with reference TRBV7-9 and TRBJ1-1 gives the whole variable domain DTGVSQNPRHKITKRGQNVTFRCDPISEHNRLYWYRQTLGQGPEFLTYFQNEAQLEKSRLLSDRFSAERPKGSFSTLEIQRTEQGDSAMYLCASSLLIQTEAFFGQGTRLTVV.

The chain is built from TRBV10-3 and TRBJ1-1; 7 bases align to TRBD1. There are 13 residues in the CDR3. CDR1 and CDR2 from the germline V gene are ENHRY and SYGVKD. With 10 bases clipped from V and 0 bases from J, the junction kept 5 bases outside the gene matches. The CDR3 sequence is CATRQGLNTEAFF. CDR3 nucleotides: TGTGCCACTAGACAGGGCTTGAACACTGAAGCTTTCTTT.

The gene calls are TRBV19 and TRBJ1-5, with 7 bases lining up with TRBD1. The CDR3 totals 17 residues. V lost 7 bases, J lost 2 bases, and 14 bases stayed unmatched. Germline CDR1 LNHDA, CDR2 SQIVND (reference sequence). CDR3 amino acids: CASMDMVTGVGNQPQHF. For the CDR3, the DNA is TGTGCCAGTATGGATATGGTAACAGGGGTCGGCAATCAGCCCCAGCATTTT.

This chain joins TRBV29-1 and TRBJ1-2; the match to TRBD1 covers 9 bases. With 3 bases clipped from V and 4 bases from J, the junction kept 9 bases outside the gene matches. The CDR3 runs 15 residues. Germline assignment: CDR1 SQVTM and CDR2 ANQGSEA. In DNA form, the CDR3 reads TGCAGCGTTGACTCCCCGGGACAGGGCGTCTATGGCTACACCTTC. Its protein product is CSVDSPGQGVYGYTF.

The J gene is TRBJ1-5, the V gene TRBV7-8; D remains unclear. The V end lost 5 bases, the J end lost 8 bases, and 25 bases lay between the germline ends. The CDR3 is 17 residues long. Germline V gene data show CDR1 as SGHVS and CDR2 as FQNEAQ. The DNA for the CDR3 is TGTGCCAGCAGCCCCCTGCGTATTGACACCGGAAAAGAGCCCCAGCATTTT. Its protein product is CASSPLRIDTGKEPQHF.

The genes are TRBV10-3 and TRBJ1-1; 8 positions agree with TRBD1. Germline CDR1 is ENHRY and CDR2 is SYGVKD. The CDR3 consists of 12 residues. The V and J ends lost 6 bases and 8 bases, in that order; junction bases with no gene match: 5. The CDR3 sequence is CAIRGRDREAFF. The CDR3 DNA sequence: TGTGCCATCAGGGGACGGGACAGGGAAGCTTTCTTT.

Here the CDR3 reads CASSRQGGEKLFF. In DNA form, the CDR3 reads TGTGCCAGCAGCAGGCAGGGGGGCGAAAAACTGTTTTTT. The chain is built from TRBV5-8 and TRBJ1-4; 7 bases are shared with TRBD1. Germline assignment: CDR1 SGHTS and CDR2 YDEGEE. The trim removed 4 bases at V and 8 bases at J, leaving 5 bases unmatched. The CDR3 is made up of 13 amino acids.

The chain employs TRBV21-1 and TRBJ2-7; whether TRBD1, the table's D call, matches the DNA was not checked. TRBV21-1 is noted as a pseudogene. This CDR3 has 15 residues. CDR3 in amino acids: CASSKAGQPTYEQYF. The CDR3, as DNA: TGTGCCAGCAGCAAAGCGGGACAGCCAACCTACGAGCAGTACTTC.

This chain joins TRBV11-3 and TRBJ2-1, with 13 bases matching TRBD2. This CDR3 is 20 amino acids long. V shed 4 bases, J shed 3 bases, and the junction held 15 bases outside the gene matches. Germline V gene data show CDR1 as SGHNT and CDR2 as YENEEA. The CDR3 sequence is CASSSRTSGGWNPDYNEQFF. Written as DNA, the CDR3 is TGTGCCAGCAGCTCCCGGACTAGCGGGGGCTGGAATCCAGACTACAATGAGCAGTTCTTC.

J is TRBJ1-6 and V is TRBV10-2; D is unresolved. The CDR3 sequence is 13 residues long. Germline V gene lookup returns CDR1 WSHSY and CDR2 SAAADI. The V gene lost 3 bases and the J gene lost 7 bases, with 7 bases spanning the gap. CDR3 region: CASSEQTNSPLHF. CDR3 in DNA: TGCGCCAGCAGTGAACAGACCAATTCACCCCTCCACTTT.

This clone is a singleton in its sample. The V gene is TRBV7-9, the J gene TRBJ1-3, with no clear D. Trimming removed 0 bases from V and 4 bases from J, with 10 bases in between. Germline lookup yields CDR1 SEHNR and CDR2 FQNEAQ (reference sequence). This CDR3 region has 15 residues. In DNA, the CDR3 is TGTGCCAGCAGCTTAGCGGAGGTTTACGGAAACACCATATATTTT. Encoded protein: CASSLAEVYGNTIYF.

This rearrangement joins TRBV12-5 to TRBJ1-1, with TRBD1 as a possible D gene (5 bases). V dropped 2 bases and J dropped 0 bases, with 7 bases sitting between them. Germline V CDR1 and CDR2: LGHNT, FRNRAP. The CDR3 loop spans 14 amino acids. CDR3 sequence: CASGLRQLNTEAFF. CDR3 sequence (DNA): TGTGCTAGTGGTTTGAGACAGTTGAACACTGAAGCTTTCTTT.

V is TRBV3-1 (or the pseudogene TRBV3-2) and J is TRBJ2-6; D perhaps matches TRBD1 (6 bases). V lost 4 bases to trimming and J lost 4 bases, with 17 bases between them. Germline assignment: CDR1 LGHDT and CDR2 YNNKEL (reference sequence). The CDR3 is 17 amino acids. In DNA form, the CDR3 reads TGTGCCAGCAGCCCCCAACAGGGTTCGACCGGGGCCAACGTCCTGACTTTC. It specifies CASSPQQGSTGANVLTF.

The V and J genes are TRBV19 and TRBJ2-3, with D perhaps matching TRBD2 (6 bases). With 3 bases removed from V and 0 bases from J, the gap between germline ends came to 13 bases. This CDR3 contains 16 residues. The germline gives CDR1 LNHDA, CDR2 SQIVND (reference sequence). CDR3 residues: CASSMGTGPSTDTQYF. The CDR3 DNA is TGTGCCAGTAGTATGGGGACTGGCCCTAGCACAGATACGCAGTATTTT.

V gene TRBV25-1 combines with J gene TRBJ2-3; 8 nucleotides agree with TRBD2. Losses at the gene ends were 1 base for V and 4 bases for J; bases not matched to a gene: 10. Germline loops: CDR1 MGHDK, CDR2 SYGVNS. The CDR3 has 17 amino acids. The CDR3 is CASSELQRGSLPDTQYF. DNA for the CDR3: TGTGCCAGCAGTGAATTGCAGCGGGGGAGCCTCCCAGATACGCAGTATTTT.

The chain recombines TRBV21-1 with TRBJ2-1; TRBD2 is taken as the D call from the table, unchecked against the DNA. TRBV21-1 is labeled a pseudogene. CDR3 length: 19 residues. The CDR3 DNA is TGTGCCAGCAGCAAAGATGGGACTAGCGGGCCGAGCTCCTACAATGAGCAGTTCTTC. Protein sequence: CASSKDGTSGPSSYNEQFF.

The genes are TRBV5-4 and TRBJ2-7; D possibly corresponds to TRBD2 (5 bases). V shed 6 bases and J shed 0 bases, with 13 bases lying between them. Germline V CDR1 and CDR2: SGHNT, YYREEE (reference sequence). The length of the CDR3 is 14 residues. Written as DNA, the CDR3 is TGTGCCAGCACCGACCTAGGGAGCTCCTACGAGCAGTACTTC. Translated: CASTDLGSSYEQYF.

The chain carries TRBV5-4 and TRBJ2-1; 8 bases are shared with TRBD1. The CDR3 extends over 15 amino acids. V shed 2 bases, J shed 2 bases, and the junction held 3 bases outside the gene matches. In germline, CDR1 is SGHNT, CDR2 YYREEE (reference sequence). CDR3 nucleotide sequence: TGTGCCAGCAGCTTAGGACAGGGTGCCTACAATGAGCAGTTCTTC. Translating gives CASSLGQGAYNEQFF.

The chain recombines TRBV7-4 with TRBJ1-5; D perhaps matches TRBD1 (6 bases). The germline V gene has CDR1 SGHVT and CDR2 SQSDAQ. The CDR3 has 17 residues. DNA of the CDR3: TGTCCCCCCAGCGACGCATACGGGGGGGGCAGCAATCAGCCCCAGCATTTT. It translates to CPPSDAYGGGSNQPQHF.